The 14 T cell receptor beta chains below come from one sample, sequenced in a study of control samples from healthy donors and cancer patients. Generated by immunoSEQ multiplex PCR, the TCRdb table keeps only in-frame clones and is missing some. The profile covers some 150,000 clones, with over 90% appearing a single time and over 2% taken by the ten largest. The specimen sequenced was blood. The receptors stem from a man aged 45-65 years in good health.

This chain connects TRBV30 to TRBJ2-1; 8 nucleotides line up with TRBD2. Trimming at V came to 8 bases and at J to 4 bases, leaving 10 bases not matched to a gene. CDR3 length: 14 amino acids. Germline loops: CDR1 GTSNPN, CDR2 SVGIG (reference sequence). DNA of the CDR3: TGTGCCACCCCTGCGGGAGGACTATACAATGAGCAGTTCTTC. This translates into CATPAGGLYNEQFF.

The rearrangement links TRBV24-1 to TRBJ2-3; the match to TRBD2 covers 8 bases. Germline lookup yields CDR1 KGHDR and CDR2 SFDVKD. This CDR3 region has 15 residues. With 8 bases clipped from V and 3 bases from J, the junction kept 9 bases outside the gene matches. The CDR3: CATTSGRAGTDTQYF. The CDR3 nucleotides read TGTGCCACCACCTCCGGGAGGGCCGGGACAGATACGCAGTATTTT.

V gene TRBV18 combines with J gene TRBJ2-5; D is undetermined. With 2 bases removed from V and 4 bases from J, the gap between germline ends came to 11 bases. In germline, CDR1 is KGHSH, CDR2 LQKENI. The CDR3 runs 14 residues. The CDR3 loop is CASSPIMAAETQYF. The CDR3 nucleotides are TGTGCCAGCTCACCAATAATGGCAGCAGAGACCCAGTACTTC.

This chain connects TRBV7-8 to TRBJ1-2; D is unclear. V was trimmed by 5 bases and J by 8 bases, leaving 12 bases between them. This CDR3 has 12 amino acids. CDR1 is SGHVS, CDR2 FQNEAQ, per germline. As DNA, the CDR3 is TGTGCCAGCAGCAAGACCAACGGAGGCTACACCTTC. Translated: CASSKTNGGYTF.

This chain uses TRBV9 with TRBJ2-7; D may be TRBD1 (6 bases). Trimming left V 4 bases short and J 2 bases short, with 13 bases between. CDR1 and CDR2 from the germline V gene are SGDLS and YYNGEE. This CDR3 comprises 14 residues. In nucleotides, the CDR3 is TGTGCCAGCAGCCGAGCTGGGACAACCTACGAGCAGTACTTC. Protein sequence: CASSRAGTTYEQYF.

V usage is TRBV5-1 and J usage is TRBJ1-2; maybe TRBD1 (5 bases). Trimming removed 4 bases from V and 2 bases from J, with 12 bases in between. Germline V gene data show CDR1 as SGHRS and CDR2 as YFSETQ. The CDR3 is 14 residues long. CDR3 in DNA: TGCGCCAGCAGCCCCGGTCAGGGAAACTATGGCTACACCTTC. As protein: CASSPGQGNYGYTF.

The rearrangement joins TRBV7-8 to TRBJ2-7, with D perhaps TRBD2 (5 bases). Trimming removed 7 bases from V and 0 bases from J, with 19 bases in between. CDR1 is SGHVS, CDR2 FQNEAQ, per germline. The CDR3 is 16 residues long. The CDR3 bases are TGTGCCAGCACCATTAGCGCCAGGAAACTCTCCTACGAGCAGTACTTC. Residues: CASTISARKLSYEQYF.

The chain joins TRBV30 to TRBJ1-2; D unclear. CDR3 length equals 12 residues. Germline CDR1 is GTSNPN and CDR2 is SVGIG (reference sequence). The germline V and J ends were trimmed by 0 bases and 4 bases, with 6 bases remaining between them. CDR3: CAWSVAVYGYTF. In DNA form, the CDR3 reads TGTGCCTGGAGTGTAGCCGTCTATGGCTACACCTTC.

This chain connects TRBV19 to TRBJ2-7; D perhaps matches TRBD1 (5 bases). CDR1 is LNHDA and CDR2 is SQIVND in the germline V gene (reference sequence). Trimming left V 4 bases short and J 3 bases short, with 10 bases between. This CDR3 comprises 13 residues. This CDR3 is CASSTLDSYEQYF. The CDR3 DNA reads TGTGCCAGTAGTACCCTCGACAGCTACGAGCAGTACTTC.

J is TRBJ2-2 and V is TRBV19; 9 positions agree with TRBD1. This CDR3 is built from 15 residues. V lost 6 bases, J lost 2 bases, and 4 bases stayed unmatched. CDR1 is LNHDA, CDR2 SQIVND, per germline (reference sequence). Here the CDR3 reads CASRVGQGNTGELFF. Written as DNA, the CDR3 is TGTGCCAGTAGGGTGGGACAGGGTAACACCGGGGAGCTGTTTTTT.

The rearrangement joins TRBV19 to TRBJ2-1, with TRBD2 identical over 11 bases. Trimming at V came to 5 bases and at J to 3 bases, leaving 3 bases not matched to a gene. Germline V gives CDR1 LNHDA, CDR2 SQIVND (reference sequence). The CDR3 totals 15 residues. DNA for the CDR3: TGTGCCAGTAGTCAGACTAGCGGGGTCTACAATGAGCAGTTCTTC. Translating it yields CASSQTSGVYNEQFF.

The gene calls are TRBV19 and TRBJ1-5; perhaps TRBD1 as D (5 bases). Looked up from germline, CDR1 is LNHDA and CDR2 is SQIVND (reference sequence). The CDR3 totals 13 residues. Trimming took 5 bases from V and 7 from J, leaving 12 bases between them. In DNA form, the CDR3 reads TGTGCCAGTAGTCAAAACGGGGGGCAGCCCCAGCATTTT. Translation: CASSQNGGQPQHF.

This sequence joins TRBV7-9 and TRBJ1-3, with 8 bases that match TRBD1. Germline V CDR1 and CDR2: SEHNR, FQNEAQ (reference sequence). The CDR3 runs to 19 residues. With 2 bases clipped from V and 0 bases from J, the junction kept 12 bases outside the gene matches. The CDR3 sequence is CASSLWAGGPTSSGNTIYF. CDR3 coding DNA: TGTGCCAGCAGCTTATGGGCAGGGGGCCCTACTAGCTCTGGAAACACCATATATTTT. The variable domain in full, with the rest retrieved from reference TRBV7-9 and TRBJ1-3, is DTGVSQNPRHKITKRGQNVTFRCDPISEHNRLYWYRQTLGQGPEFLTYFQNEAQLEKSRLLSDRFSAERPKGSFSTLEIQRTEQGDSAMYLCASSLWAGGPTSSGNTIYFGEGSWLTVV.

The rearrangement links TRBV7-9 to TRBJ2-1; the D is unclear. The CDR3 spans 15 residues. Trimming took 3 bases from V and 0 from J, leaving 9 bases between them. The germline CDR1 and CDR2 sequences are SEHNR and FQNEAQ (reference sequence). CDR3 in DNA: TGTGCCAGCAGCTTGGACGCCAGCTCCTACAATGAGCAGTTCTTC. Translating it yields CASSLDASSYNEQFF.